These T cell receptor beta chains were read from a single sample in a study of CD8+CD57+ T cells in acquired aplastic anemia. In TCRdb, the reads were re-called with MiXCR into one record per CDR3 protein. The sample consists of 170,000 or so distinct CDR3 sequences, 45% to 50% of them appearing once. Material: sorted CD4+, CD8+, or CD8+CD57+ T cells (not recorded which) from PBMCs. The receptors were sampled from a human donor with aplastic anemia. Each CDR3 is given with its conserved first and last residue. Each record gives: D gene, J gene, clone size, V gene, CDR3 DNA, CDR3 protein. A D gene is named only where the DNA matches it firmly. Not every row has a clone size; where given, it reads once, few, many or a size class.

D gene: NA; J gene: TRBJ1-2; clone size: NA; V gene: TRBV7-9; CDR3 DNA: TGTGCCAGCGTCCTAGGGGCCCCAGGGCCTGGCTACACCTTC; CDR3 protein: CASVLGAPGPGYTF
D gene: NA; J gene: TRBJ1-2; clone size: many; V gene: TRBV12-3/TRBV12-4; CDR3 DNA: TGTGCCAGCAGTTTCGAACCGCCTCCCTACACCTTC; CDR3 protein: CASSFEPPPYTF
D gene: NA; J gene: TRBJ2-7; clone size: many; V gene: TRBV7-2; CDR3 DNA: TGTGCCAGCAGCTTAGGGGGGAACCGGGAATACGAGCAGTACTTC; CDR3 protein: CASSLGGNREYEQYF
D gene: NA; J gene: TRBJ2-3; clone size: few; V gene: TRBV30; CDR3 DNA: TGTGCCTGGGCCTCCACAGATACGCAGTATTTT; CDR3 protein: CAWASTDTQYF
D gene: TRBD2; J gene: TRBJ2-3; clone size: once; V gene: TRBV20-1; CDR3 DNA: TGCAGTGCTAGAGATATAGCGGGGCCGAGCACAGATACGCAGTATTTT; CDR3 protein: CSARDIAGPSTDTQYF
D gene: NA; J gene: TRBJ2-5; clone size: once; V gene: TRBV12-3/TRBV12-4; CDR3 DNA: TGTGCCAGCAGTCAACGGACTCGCGGAGAGACCCAGTACTTC; CDR3 protein: CASSQRTRGETQYF
D gene: NA; J gene: TRBJ2-6; clone size: many; V gene: TRBV7-3; CDR3 DNA: TGTGCCAGCAGCCTTTGGGATGGGGACCCTAGGGCCAACGTCCTGACTTTC; CDR3 protein: CASSLWDGDPRANVLTF
D gene: TRBD2; J gene: TRBJ2-7; clone size: many; V gene: TRBV2; CDR3 DNA: TGTGCCAGCAAGTGGACTAGCGGGGACTACGAGCAGTACTTC; CDR3 protein: CASKWTSGDYEQYF
D gene: NA; J gene: TRBJ1-1; clone size: NA; V gene: TRBV29-1; CDR3 DNA: TGCAGCGTTGTACCAATGATGAACACTGAAGCTTTCTTT; CDR3 protein: CSVVPMMNTEAFF
D gene: TRBD1; J gene: TRBJ1-2; clone size: many; V gene: TRBV12-3/TRBV12-4; CDR3 DNA: TGTGCCAGCACTCATGCCGGGACAGTCTATGGCTACACCTTC; CDR3 protein: CASTHAGTVYGYTF
D gene: TRBD2; J gene: TRBJ2-7; clone size: many; V gene: TRBV11-2; CDR3 DNA: TGTGCCAGCAGGGGGACTAGTCTCGAGCAGTACTTC; CDR3 protein: CASRGTSLEQYF
D gene: NA; J gene: TRBJ2-7; clone size: NA; V gene: TRBV2; CDR3 DNA: TGTGCCAGCAGCGATGGACAGCCCCCCTACGAGCAGTACTTC; CDR3 protein: CASSDGQPPYEQYF
D gene: NA; J gene: TRBJ2-2; clone size: many; V gene: TRBV11-1; CDR3 DNA: TGTGCCAGCAGCTCCGGAGGCGGGGACGGAGAAACCGGGGAGCTGTTTTTT; CDR3 protein: CASSSGGGDGETGELFF
D gene: TRBD2; J gene: TRBJ2-1; clone size: NA; V gene: TRBV7-6; CDR3 DNA: TGTGCCAGCAGCCTTATGGGACTAGCGGGAGAGAGTGAGCAGTTCTTC; CDR3 protein: CASSLMGLAGESEQFF
D gene: TRBD2; J gene: TRBJ2-3; clone size: NA; V gene: TRBV10-3; CDR3 DNA: TGTGCCACCAGTGATTACGCGAGCGGGAGGGTGGATACGCAGTATTTT; CDR3 protein: CATSDYASGRVDTQYF
D gene: TRBD1; J gene: TRBJ2-7; clone size: few; V gene: TRBV27; CDR3 DNA: TGTGCCAGCGGCCCTACTCGGGACAGGGGCGAGCAGTACTTC; CDR3 protein: CASGPTRDRGEQYF
D gene: NA; J gene: TRBJ1-3; clone size: NA; V gene: TRBV29-1; CDR3 DNA: TGCAGCGTTGAAGCCGGCTCTGGAAACACCATATATTTT; CDR3 protein: CSVEAGSGNTIYF
D gene: NA; J gene: TRBJ2-1; clone size: NA; V gene: TRBV7-2; CDR3 DNA: TGTGCCAGCGGCCCCCCGTCCTACAATGAGCAGTTCTTC; CDR3 protein: CASGPPSYNEQFF
D gene: TRBD1; J gene: TRBJ1-1; clone size: NA; V gene: TRBV7-2; CDR3 DNA: TGTGCCAGCAGCCTAATTCCGACAGGGGACACTGAAGCTTTCTTT; CDR3 protein: CASSLIPTGDTEAFF
D gene: TRBD1; J gene: TRBJ1-2; clone size: NA; V gene: TRBV24-1; CDR3 DNA: TGTGCCACCAGTGAACAGGGGAAATATGGCTACACCTTC; CDR3 protein: CATSEQGKYGYTF
D gene: TRBD1; J gene: TRBJ1-5; clone size: NA; V gene: TRBV11-1; CDR3 DNA: TGTGCCAGCAGCTTAGCGTTCCCCGGGACAGGGGTTAGCAATCAGCCCCAGCATTTT; CDR3 protein: CASSLAFPGTGVSNQPQHF
D gene: NA; J gene: TRBJ1-6; clone size: NA; V gene: TRBV2; CDR3 DNA: TGTGCCAGCAGTCACCCGCAGGGGCCTAATTCACCCCTCCACTTT; CDR3 protein: CASSHPQGPNSPLHF